This is a list of T cell receptor beta chains from one sample in a study of T cells in Graves' hyperthyroidism and ophthalmopathy. From the multiplex PCR reads, TCRdb called clonotypes with MiXCR, one entry per CDR3 protein. The sample has some 500,000 distinct CDR3 sequences, approximately 14% seen once. Material for sequencing was blood. The receptors originated from a woman younger than 30 with Graves' hyperthyroidism. Each CDR3 is given with its conserved first and last residue. A D gene is named only where the DNA matches it firmly. Expanded clones are given a class, and other clones once, few, many or no size at all.

>-|-|TRBJ1-1|TRBV27
CASSPHTGRNTEAFF
TGTGCCAGCAGTCCCCATACTGGACGGAACACTGAAGCTTTCTTT
>-|many|TRBJ1-6|TRBV7-3
CASSPGPNSPLHF
TGTGCCAGCAGCCCAGGACCAAATTCACCCCTCCACTTT
>-|many|TRBJ2-1|TRBV27
CASSWRNEQFF
TGTGCCAGCAGTTGGAGGAATGAGCAGTTCTTC
>-|few|TRBJ2-2|TRBV19
CASSIYRATGELFF
TGTGCCAGTAGTATATACAGGGCCACCGGGGAGCTGTTTTTT
>TRBD1|few|TRBJ2-3|TRBV6-1
CASIPRDRGTDTQYF
TGTGCCAGCATCCCGCGGGACAGGGGCACAGATACGCAGTATTTT
>TRBD1|-|TRBJ1-5|TRBV24-1
CATSGQGHQPQHF
TGTGCCACCAGTGGACAGGGGCATCAGCCCCAGCATTTT
>-|many|TRBJ2-7|TRBV6-1
CASTPWEHSYEQYF
TGTGCCAGCACCCCTTGGGAGCACTCCTACGAGCAGTACTTC
>TRBD2|many|TRBJ2-1|TRBV7-8
CASSLEDLFLTSGRRVEQFF
TGTGCCAGCAGCTTAGAAGACCTCTTCTTGACTAGCGGGAGGCGGGTTGAGCAGTTCTTC
>TRBD2|many|TRBJ2-7|TRBV12-3/TRBV12-4
CASSLLAGGYEQYF
TGTGCCAGCAGTTTACTAGCGGGAGGGTACGAGCAGTACTTC
>TRBD2|many|TRBJ2-1|TRBV6-5
CASSYVYQREKRDNEQFF
TGTGCCAGCAGTTACGTTTACCAGCGGGAGAAGAGGGACAATGAGCAGTTCTTC
>-|few|TRBJ2-3|TRBV12-3/TRBV12-4
CAISLRRGHTSSTDTQYF
TGTGCCATCAGTCTGCGCCGGGGGCACACATCTAGCACAGATACGCAGTATTTT
>TRBD2|many|TRBJ2-2|TRBV28
CASRFPGLATGELFF
TGTGCCAGCAGATTCCCGGGACTAGCAACCGGGGAGCTGTTTTTT
>-|many|TRBJ2-5|TRBV30
CAWSVGSGKETQYF
TGTGCCTGGAGTGTAGGTTCGGGGAAAGAGACCCAGTACTTC
>TRBD1|many|TRBJ2-1|TRBV7-9
CASSLATGRGYNEQFF
TGTGCCAGCAGCTTAGCGACAGGGAGAGGCTACAATGAGCAGTTCTTC
>TRBD1|many|TRBJ2-1|TRBV7-8
CASSYGQVSYNEQFF
TGTGCCAGCAGCTATGGACAGGTCTCCTACAATGAGCAGTTCTTC
>-|-|TRBJ1-2|TRBV6-1
CASSEVEYGTYGYTF
TGTGCCAGCAGTGAAGTAGAGTACGGGACATATGGCTACACCTTC
>-|-|TRBJ2-7|TRBV19
CASRGWDYEQYF
TGTGCCAGCCGGGGTTGGGACTACGAGCAGTACTTC
>TRBD1|many|TRBJ2-5|TRBV18
CASSLHRGQETQYF
TGTGCCAGCTCACTACACAGGGGTCAAGAGACCCAGTACTTC
>TRBD2|many|TRBJ2-3|TRBV24-1
CATSDPGGGSTDTQYF
TGTGCCACCAGTGATCCCGGCGGGGGTAGTACAGATACGCAGTATTTT
>-|-|TRBJ2-1|TRBV20-1
CSARDPRRVNEQFF
TGCAGTGCTAGAGACCCCCGGCGGGTGAATGAGCAGTTCTTC
>TRBD2|many|TRBJ2-7|TRBV19
CASSIGGGRRTYEQYF
TGTGCCAGTAGTATAGGGGGCGGGAGGAGAACCTACGAGCAGTACTTC
>TRBD2|-|TRBJ2-1|TRBV6-1
CVPRLAGVNEQFF
TGTGTCCCCAGACTAGCGGGAGTTAATGAGCAGTTCTTC
>-|-|TRBJ2-1|TRBV13
CASSLEGTHNEQFF
TGTGCCAGCAGCTTGGAAGGGACCCACAATGAGCAGTTCTTC
>-|many|TRBJ1-2|TRBV2
CASNPDGAGGYTF
TGTGCCAGCAACCCGGACGGTGCTGGAGGCTACACCTTC
>-|many|TRBJ1-1|TRBV7-2
CASSSKDRPTIAFF
TGTGCCAGCAGCTCCAAGGACCGTCCGACCATAGCTTTCTTT
>-|many|TRBJ1-2|TRBV6-1
CASSEAAAVGGYGYTF
TGTGCCAGCAGTGAAGCGGCCGCAGTCGGTGGCTATGGCTACACCTTC
>-|many|TRBJ1-2|TRBV29-1
CSVASRHLNYGYTF
TGCAGCGTTGCCTCGAGGCACTTAAACTATGGCTACACCTTC
>-|many|TRBJ1-1|TRBV24-1
CATSDLRGEAFF
TGTGCCACCAGTGATTTGAGGGGAGAAGCTTTCTTT
>TRBD1|-|TRBJ2-5|TRBV5-1
CASSLTGVRETQYF
TGCGCCAGCAGCCTGACAGGGGTTCGAGAGACCCAGTACTTC
>-|many|TRBJ2-5|TRBV20-1
CSRGGLYQETQYF
TGCAGTCGGGGCGGGTTGTACCAAGAGACCCAGTACTTC
>TRBD1|many|TRBJ1-2|TRBV6-1
CASSYWGPSQGASYGYTF
TGTGCCAGCAGTTATTGGGGGCCCTCGCAGGGGGCGTCTTATGGCTACACCTTC
>-|-|TRBJ1-4|TRBV4-1
CASSQDPGRNEKLFF
TGCGCCAGCAGCCAAGACCCTGGACGGAATGAAAAACTGTTTTTT
>-|many|TRBJ2-5|TRBV3-1
CASSQDTQGVGETQYF
TGTGCCAGCAGCCAAGATACGCAGGGAGTGGGGGAGACCCAGTACTTC
>TRBD1|few|TRBJ2-5|TRBV27
CASSTTLDRGFVETQYF
TGTGCCAGCAGTACTACCCTGGACAGGGGATTTGTAGAGACCCAGTACTTC
>-|few|TRBJ2-7|TRBV4-1
CASSQVFSGNLYEQYF
TGCGCCAGCAGCCAAGTTTTCAGCGGAAACCTCTACGAGCAGTACTTC
>-|-|TRBJ1-1|TRBV7-6
CASSILRAEKLNTEAFF
TGTGCCAGCAGTATCTTAAGGGCAGAAAAATTGAACACTGAAGCTTTCTTT
>TRBD1|many|TRBJ1-5|TRBV12-3/TRBV12-4
CASRGQGNNQPQHF
TGTGCCAGCAGGGGACAGGGTAACAATCAGCCCCAGCATTTT
>-|-|TRBJ1-1|TRBV4-1
CASSQDYGGVTEAFF
TGCGCCAGCAGCCAAGATTACGGGGGTGTCACTGAAGCTTTCTTT
>TRBD2|few|TRBJ2-7|TRBV19
CASSTPGSGNSYEQYF
TGTGCCAGTAGTACCCCCGGAAGCGGGAACTCCTACGAGCAGTACTTC
>-|-|TRBJ1-6|TRBV12-3/TRBV12-4
CASSLEAGLRSPLHF
TGTGCCAGCAGTTTAGAGGCAGGGCTACGGTCACCCCTCCACTTT
>-|-|TRBJ1-4|TRBV9
CASSGTRNEKLFF
TGTGCCAGCAGCGGGACACGCAATGAAAAACTGTTTTTT
>TRBD2|many|TRBJ2-1|TRBV7-3
CASSFGSGYYNEQFF
TGTGCCAGCAGCTTCGGTAGCGGGTACTACAATGAGCAGTTCTTC
>TRBD1|many|TRBJ1-1|TRBV25-1
CASNGDSLMNTEAFF
TGTGCCAGCAACGGGGACAGTTTAATGAACACTGAAGCTTTCTTT
>-|many|TRBJ2-2|TRBV12-3/TRBV12-4
CASSLGLSNTGELFF
TGTGCCAGCAGCCTCGGCTTGTCGAACACCGGGGAGCTGTTTTTT
>-|-|TRBJ2-7|TRBV19
CASREGASGYEQYF
TGTGCCAGTAGGGAGGGGGCCTCTGGGTACGAGCAGTACTTC
>TRBD1|few|TRBJ1-5|TRBV6-5
CASSYRSGGQPQHF
TGTGCCAGCAGTTACAGGTCAGGGGGTCAGCCCCAGCATTTT
>TRBD1|many|TRBJ1-4|TRBV7-9
CASSAFRTGLSDEKLFF
TGTGCCAGCAGCGCATTCCGGACAGGGTTGAGTGATGAAAAACTGTTTTTT
>-|-|TRBJ2-4|TRBV4-1
CASSQVSGPTKNIQYF
TGCGCCAGCAGCCAAGTAAGCGGGCCTACCAAAAACATTCAGTACTTC
>-|-|TRBJ1-5|TRBV12-3/TRBV12-4
CASSLPPGQPQHF
TGTGCCAGCAGTCTCCCCCCCGGTCAGCCCCAGCATTTT
>-|-|TRBJ2-5|TRBV2
CASRGDGGSQETQYF
TGTGCCAGCAGAGGAGACGGGGGTTCTCAAGAGACCCAGTACTTC
>TRBD1|many|TRBJ1-1|TRBV11-1
CASSLAPGTGINTEAFF
TGTGCCAGCAGCTTAGCGCCAGGGACAGGGATTAACACTGAAGCTTTCTTT
>-|many|TRBJ1-2|TRBV6-2/TRBV6-3
CAIRTTTGMAGYTF
TGTGCCATCCGAACGACCACAGGGATGGCTGGCTACACCTTC
>-|many|TRBJ1-2|TRBV12-3/TRBV12-4
CASSIGYGYTF
TGTGCCAGCAGTATCGGGTATGGCTACACCTTC
>-|-|TRBJ1-1|TRBV9
CASSPPGRTNTEAFF
TGTGCCAGCAGCCCCCCGGGGCGGACAAACACTGAAGCTTTCTTT
>-|many|TRBJ2-6|TRBV10-2
CASSENSGANVLTF
TGCGCCAGCAGTGAGAATTCTGGGGCCAACGTCCTGACTTTC